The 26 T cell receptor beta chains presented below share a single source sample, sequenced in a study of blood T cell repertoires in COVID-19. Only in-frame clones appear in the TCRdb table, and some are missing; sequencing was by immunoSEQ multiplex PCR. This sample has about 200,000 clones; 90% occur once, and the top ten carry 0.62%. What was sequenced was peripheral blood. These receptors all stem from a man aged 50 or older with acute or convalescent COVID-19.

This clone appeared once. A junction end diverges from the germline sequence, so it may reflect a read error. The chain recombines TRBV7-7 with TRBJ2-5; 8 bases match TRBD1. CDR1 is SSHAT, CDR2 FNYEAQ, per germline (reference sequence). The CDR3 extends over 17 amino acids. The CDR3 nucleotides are TGTGCTAGCAGCTTAAATCAACCAGGGGGCAACCAAGAGACCCAGTACTTC. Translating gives CASSLNQPGGNQETQYF.

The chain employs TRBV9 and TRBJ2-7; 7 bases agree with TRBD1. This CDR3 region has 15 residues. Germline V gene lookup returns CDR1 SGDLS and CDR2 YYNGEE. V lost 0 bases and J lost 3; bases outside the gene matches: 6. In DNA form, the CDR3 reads TGTGCCAGCAGCGTAGCAGGCAGGGGGAACTACGAGCAGTACTTC. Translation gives CASSVAGRGNYEQYF.

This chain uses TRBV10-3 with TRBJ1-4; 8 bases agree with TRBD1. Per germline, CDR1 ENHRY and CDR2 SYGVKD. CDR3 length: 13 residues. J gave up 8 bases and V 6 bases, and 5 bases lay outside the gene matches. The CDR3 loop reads CAIRTGEGEKLFF. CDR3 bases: TGTGCCATCAGGACAGGGGAAGGAGAAAAACTGTTTTTT.

Written as DNA, the CDR3 is TGTGCCAGCAGCTTGGTCCCTTATAGCAATCAGCCCCAGCATTTT. Translation gives CASSLVPYSNQPQHF. The V call is TRBV5-5, the J call TRBJ1-5, with D unresolved. The V end lost 0 bases, the J end lost 0 bases, and 7 bases lay between the germline ends. The CDR3 covers 15 residues. The V gene's germline CDR1 is SGHKS and CDR2 YYEKEE (reference sequence).

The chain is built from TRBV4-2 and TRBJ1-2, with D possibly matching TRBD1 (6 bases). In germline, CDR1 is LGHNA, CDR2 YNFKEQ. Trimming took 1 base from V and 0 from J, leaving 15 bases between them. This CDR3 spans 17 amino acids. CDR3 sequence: CASSQVGWDTANYGYTF. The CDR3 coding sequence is TGTGCCAGCAGCCAAGTGGGGTGGGACACAGCTAACTATGGCTACACCTTC.

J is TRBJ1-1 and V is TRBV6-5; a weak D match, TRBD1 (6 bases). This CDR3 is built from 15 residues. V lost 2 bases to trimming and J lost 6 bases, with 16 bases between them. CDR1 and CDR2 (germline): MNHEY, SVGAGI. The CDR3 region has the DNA TGTGCCAGCAGTTACCTTTTCAGGGGAACAGCTGAAGCTTTCTTT. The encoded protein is CASSYLFRGTAEAFF.

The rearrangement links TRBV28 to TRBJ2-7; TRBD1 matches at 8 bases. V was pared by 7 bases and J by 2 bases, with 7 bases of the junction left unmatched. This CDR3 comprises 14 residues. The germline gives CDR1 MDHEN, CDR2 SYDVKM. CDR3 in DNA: TGTGCCAGCACCTCAGGACAGGGTCCCTACGAGCAGTACTTC. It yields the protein CASTSGQGPYEQYF.

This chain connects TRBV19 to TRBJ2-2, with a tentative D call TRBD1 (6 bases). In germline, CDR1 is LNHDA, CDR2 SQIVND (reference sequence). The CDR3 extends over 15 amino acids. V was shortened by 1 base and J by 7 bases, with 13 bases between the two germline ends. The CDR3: CASSIGTVLIGELFF. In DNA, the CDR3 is TGTGCCAGTAGTATAGGGACAGTTTTGATCGGGGAGCTGTTTTTT.

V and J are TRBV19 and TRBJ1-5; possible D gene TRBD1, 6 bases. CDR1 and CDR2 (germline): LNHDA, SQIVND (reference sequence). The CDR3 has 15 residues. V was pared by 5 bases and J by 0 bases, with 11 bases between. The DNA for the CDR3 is TGTGCCAGTAGTTTCCAGGGGTATAGCAATCAGCCCCAGCATTTT. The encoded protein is CASSFQGYSNQPQHF.

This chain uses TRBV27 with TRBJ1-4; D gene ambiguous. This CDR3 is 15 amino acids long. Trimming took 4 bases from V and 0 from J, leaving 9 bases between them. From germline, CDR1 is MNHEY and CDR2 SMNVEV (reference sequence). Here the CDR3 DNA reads TGTGCCAGCAGTTCGTACGGTGCAACTAATGAAAAACTGTTTTTT. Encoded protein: CASSSYGATNEKLFF.

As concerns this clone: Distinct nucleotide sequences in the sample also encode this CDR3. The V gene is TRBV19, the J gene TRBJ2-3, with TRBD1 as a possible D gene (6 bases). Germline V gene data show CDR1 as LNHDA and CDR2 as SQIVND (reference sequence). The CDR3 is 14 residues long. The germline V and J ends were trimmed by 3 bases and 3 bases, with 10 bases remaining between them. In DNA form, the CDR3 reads TGTGCCAGTAGTATTGGGCAGGGGACAGATACGCAGTATTTT. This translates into CASSIGQGTDTQYF.

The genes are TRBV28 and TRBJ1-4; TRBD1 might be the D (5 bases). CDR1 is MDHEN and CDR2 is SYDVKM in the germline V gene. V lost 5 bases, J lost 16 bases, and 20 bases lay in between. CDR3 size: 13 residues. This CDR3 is CASSTPRAPGGFF. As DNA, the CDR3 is TGTGCCAGCAGTACCCCCAGGGCCCCGGGCGGGTTTTTT.

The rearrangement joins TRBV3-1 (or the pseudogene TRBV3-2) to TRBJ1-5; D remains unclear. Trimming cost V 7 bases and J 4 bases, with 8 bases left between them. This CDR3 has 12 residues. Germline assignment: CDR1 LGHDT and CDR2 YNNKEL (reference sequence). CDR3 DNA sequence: TGTGCCAGCAACAGCCCTAATCAGCCCCAGCATTTT. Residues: CASNSPNQPQHF.

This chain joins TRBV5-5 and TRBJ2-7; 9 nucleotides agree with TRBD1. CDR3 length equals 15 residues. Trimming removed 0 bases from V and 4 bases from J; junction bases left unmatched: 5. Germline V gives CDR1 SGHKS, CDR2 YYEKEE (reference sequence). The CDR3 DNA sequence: TGTGCCAGCAGCTTGGGACAGGGGGGTATTTACGAGCAGTACTTC. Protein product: CASSLGQGGIYEQYF.

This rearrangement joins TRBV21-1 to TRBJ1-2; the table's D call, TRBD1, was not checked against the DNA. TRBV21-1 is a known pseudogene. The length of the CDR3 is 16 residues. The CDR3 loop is CASSYEWGQRNYGYTF. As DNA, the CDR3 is TGTGCCAGCAGCTATGAATGGGGACAGAGAAACTATGGCTACACCTTC.

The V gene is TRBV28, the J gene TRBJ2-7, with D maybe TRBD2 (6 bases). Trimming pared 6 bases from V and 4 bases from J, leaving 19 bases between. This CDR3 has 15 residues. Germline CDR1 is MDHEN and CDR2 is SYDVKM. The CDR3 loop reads CASRTAGLWRYEQYF. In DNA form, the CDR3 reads TGTGCCAGCAGGACAGCGGGCTTATGGCGATACGAGCAGTACTTC.

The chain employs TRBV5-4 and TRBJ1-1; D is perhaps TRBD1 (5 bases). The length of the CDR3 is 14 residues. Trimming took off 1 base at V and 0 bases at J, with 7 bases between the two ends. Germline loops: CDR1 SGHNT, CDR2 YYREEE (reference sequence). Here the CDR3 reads CASSLKGLNTEAFF. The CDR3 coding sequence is TGTGCCAGCAGCTTGAAGGGGCTGAACACTGAAGCTTTCTTT. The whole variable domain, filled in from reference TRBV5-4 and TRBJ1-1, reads ETGVTQSPTHLIKTRGQQVTLRCSSQSGHNTVSWYQQALGQGPQFIFQYYREEENGRGNFPPRFSGLQFPNYSSELNVNALELDDSALYLCASSLKGLNTEAFFGQGTRLTVV.

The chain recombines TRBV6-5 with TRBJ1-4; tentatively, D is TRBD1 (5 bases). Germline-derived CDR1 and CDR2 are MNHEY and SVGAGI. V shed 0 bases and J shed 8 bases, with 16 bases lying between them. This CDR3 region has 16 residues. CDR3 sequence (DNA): TGTGCCAGCAGTTACTCGGACATCCGATGGGGCGAAAAACTGTTTTTT. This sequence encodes CASSYSDIRWGEKLFF.

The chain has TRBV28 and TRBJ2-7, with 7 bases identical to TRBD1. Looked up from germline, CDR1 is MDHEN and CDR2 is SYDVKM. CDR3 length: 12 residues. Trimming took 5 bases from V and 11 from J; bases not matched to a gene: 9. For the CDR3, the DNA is TGTGCCAGCAGTATGGGACAGCCCCAAGAGTACTTC. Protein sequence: CASSMGQPQEYF.

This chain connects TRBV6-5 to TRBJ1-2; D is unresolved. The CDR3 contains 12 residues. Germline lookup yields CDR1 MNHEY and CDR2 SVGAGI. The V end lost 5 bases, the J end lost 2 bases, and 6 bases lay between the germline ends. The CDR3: CASSQVNYGYTF. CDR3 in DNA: TGTGCCAGCAGTCAGGTGAACTATGGCTACACCTTC.

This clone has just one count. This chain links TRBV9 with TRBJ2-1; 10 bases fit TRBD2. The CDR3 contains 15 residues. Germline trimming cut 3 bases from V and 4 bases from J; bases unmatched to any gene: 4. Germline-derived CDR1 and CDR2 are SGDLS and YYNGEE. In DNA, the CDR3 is TGTGCCAGCAGCGGTACTAGCGGGATGTACAATGAGCAGTTCTTC. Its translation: CASSGTSGMYNEQFF. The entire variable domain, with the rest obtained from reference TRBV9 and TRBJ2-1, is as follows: DSGVTQTPKHLITATGQRVTLRCSPRSGDLSVYWYQQSLDQGLQFLIQYYNGEERAKGNILERFSAQQFPDLHSELNLSSLELGDSALYFCASSGTSGMYNEQFFGPGTRLTVL.

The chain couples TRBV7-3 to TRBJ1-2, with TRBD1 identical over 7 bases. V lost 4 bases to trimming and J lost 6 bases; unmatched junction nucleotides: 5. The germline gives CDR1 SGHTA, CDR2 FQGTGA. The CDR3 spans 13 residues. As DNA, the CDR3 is TGTGCCAGCAGCTACGACAGGGAGAATGGCTACACCTTC. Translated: CASSYDRENGYTF.

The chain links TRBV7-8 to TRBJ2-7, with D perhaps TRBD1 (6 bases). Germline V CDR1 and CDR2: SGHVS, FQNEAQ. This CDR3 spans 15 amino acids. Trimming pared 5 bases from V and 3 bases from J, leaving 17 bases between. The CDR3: CASSRDTKYIYEQYV. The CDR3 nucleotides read TGTGCCAGCAGCAGGGACACCAAATATATCTACGAGCAGTACGTC.

CDR3 DNA: TGTGCCAGCAGTTTACGGCAAGGGGGCCACGGGGTTGGCAATCAGCCCCAGCATTTT. As protein: CASSLRQGGHGVGNQPQHF. The V and J genes are TRBV28 and TRBJ1-5, with 7 bases aligning to TRBD1. After removal of 2 bases from V and 2 bases from J, the junction contained 15 bases not matched to a gene. In germline, CDR1 is MDHEN, CDR2 SYDVKM. The CDR3 is 19 amino acids.

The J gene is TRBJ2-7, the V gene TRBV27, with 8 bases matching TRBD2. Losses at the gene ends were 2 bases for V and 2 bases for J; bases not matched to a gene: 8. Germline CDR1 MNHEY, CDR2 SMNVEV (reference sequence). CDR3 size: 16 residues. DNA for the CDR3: TGTGCCAGCAGTTTAAAGAGGAGCGGGAGCACCTACGAGCAGTACTTC. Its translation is CASSLKRSGSTYEQYF.

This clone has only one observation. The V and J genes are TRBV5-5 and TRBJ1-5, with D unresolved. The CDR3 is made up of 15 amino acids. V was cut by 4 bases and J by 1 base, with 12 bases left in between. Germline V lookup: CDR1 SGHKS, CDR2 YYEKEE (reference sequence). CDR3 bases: TGTGCCAGCAGCCCCCGGACTGACAGCAATCAGCCCCAGCATTTT. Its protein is CASSPRTDSNQPQHF.